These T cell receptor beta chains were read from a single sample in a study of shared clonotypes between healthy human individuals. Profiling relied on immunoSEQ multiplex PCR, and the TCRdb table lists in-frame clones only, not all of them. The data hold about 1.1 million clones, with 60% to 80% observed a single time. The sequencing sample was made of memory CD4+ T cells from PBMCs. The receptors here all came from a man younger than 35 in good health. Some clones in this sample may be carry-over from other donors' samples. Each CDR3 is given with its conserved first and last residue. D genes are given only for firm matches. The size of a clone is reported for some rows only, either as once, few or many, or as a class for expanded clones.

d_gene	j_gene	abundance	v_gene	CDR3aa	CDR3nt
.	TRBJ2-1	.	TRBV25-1	CASSRDQGVNEQFF	TGTGCCAGCAGCCGGGACCAAGGAGTCAATGAGCAGTTCTTC
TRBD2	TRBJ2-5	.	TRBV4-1	CASSLMLGASGQETQYF	TGCGCCAGCAGCCTCATGTTGGGGGCTAGCGGGCAAGAGACCCAGTACTTC
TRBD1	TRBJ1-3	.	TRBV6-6	CASSRQGFRNTIYF	TGTGCCAGCAGCCGACAGGGGTTCAGAAACACCATATATTTT
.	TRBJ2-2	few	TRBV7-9	CASSLQGDSGELFF	TGTGCCAGCAGCTTGCAGGGAGATTCGGGGGAGCTGTTTTTT
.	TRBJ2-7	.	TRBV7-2	CASSLGAVAYEQYF	TGTGCCAGCAGCTTAGGGGCGGTGGCCTACGAGCAGTACTTC
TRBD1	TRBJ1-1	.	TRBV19	CASSNRQGALKGTEAFF	TGTGCCAGTAGTAACCGACAGGGGGCATTGAAGGGCACTGAAGCTTTCTTT
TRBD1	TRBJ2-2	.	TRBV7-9	CASSGRGQGAGGELFF	TGTGCCAGCAGCGGAAGGGGCCAGGGGGCCGGCGGGGAGCTGTTTTTT
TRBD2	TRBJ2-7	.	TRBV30	CAWSGESSGTPRDEQYF	TGTGCCTGGAGCGGAGAGTCTAGCGGGACCCCCCGGGACGAGCAGTACTTC
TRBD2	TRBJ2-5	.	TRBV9	CASSATSGRLGQETQYF	TGTGCCAGCAGCGCGACTAGCGGGAGATTGGGCCAAGAGACCCAGTACTTC
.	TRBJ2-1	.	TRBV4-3	CASSQGPREQFF	TGCGCCAGCAGCCAAGGGCCTCGGGAGCAGTTCTTC
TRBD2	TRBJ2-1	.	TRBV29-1	CSVEGIAGESYNEQFF	TGCAGCGTTGAAGGTATAGCGGGAGAATCATACAATGAGCAGTTCTTC
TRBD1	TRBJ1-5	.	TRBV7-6	CASSLTGGDQPQHF	TGTGCCAGCAGCTTAACAGGGGGGGATCAGCCCCAGCATTTT
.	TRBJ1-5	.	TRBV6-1	CASPWDSNQPQHF	TGTGCCAGCCCCTGGGATAGCAATCAGCCCCAGCATTTT
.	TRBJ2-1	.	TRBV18	CASSPRSGISSYNEQFF	TGTGCCAGCTCACCACGTTCAGGGATTAGCTCCTACAATGAGCAGTTCTTC